Listed here are 16 T cell receptor beta chains from one sample, sequenced in a study of T cell changes during pregnancy in multiple sclerosis. Assay: immunoSEQ multiplex PCR; the TCRdb copy retains only in-frame clones and omits some. The sample shows 35,000 to 45,000 clones, around 94% of them seen only once. This sample comprised peripheral blood, obtained before pregnancy. The receptor source for this set is a female donor with multiple sclerosis, enrolled in a pregnancy study.

The chain carries TRBV18 and TRBJ1-2, with 7 positions matching TRBD1. The trim removed 4 bases at V and 7 bases at J, leaving 12 bases unmatched. Germline loops: CDR1 KGHSH, CDR2 LQKENI. The CDR3 totals 15 residues. The CDR3 nucleotides read TGTGCCAGCTCACGTAACGGCGAGGGGGCGAGTGGCTACACCTTC. It is translated as CASSRNGEGASGYTF. Full variable domain (rest looked up from reference TRBV18 and TRBJ1-2): NAGVMQNPRHLVRRRGQEARLRCSPMKGHSHVYWYRQLPEEGLKFMVYLQKENIIDESGMPKERFSAEFPKEGPSILRIQQVVRGDSAAYFCASSRNGEGASGYTFGSGTRLTVV.

The rearrangement links TRBV5-3 to TRBJ1-5; 8 bases are shared with TRBD1. TRBV5-3 is filed as an ORF, its function uncertain. With V trimmed by 5 bases and J by 2 bases, 9 bases remained unmatched. This CDR3 is 16 amino acids long. The CDR3 DNA is TGTGCCAGAAGTGAGCAGGGGGCTAGATGCAATCAGCCCCAGCATTTT. As protein: CARSEQGARCNQPQHF.

The chain employs TRBV5-1 and TRBJ1-3; TRBD1 might be the D (6 bases). From germline, CDR1 is SGHRS and CDR2 YFSETQ. The CDR3 is made up of 14 amino acids. Trimming took off 1 base at V and 4 bases at J, with 9 bases between the two ends. In DNA, the CDR3 is TGCGCCAGCAGCTTGACAGGGTGGGGAAACACCATATATTTT. It yields the protein CASSLTGWGNTIYF.

The chain carries TRBV6-1 and TRBJ2-7, with 9 bases that match TRBD2. Germline loops: CDR1 MNHNS, CDR2 SASEGT. This CDR3 has 15 amino acids. V dropped 5 bases and J dropped 4; count of bases not matched to a gene: 9. In DNA, the CDR3 is TGTGCCAGCAGTCCTCTTGGAGCGGGAGGATACGAGCAGTACTTC. This translates into CASSPLGAGGYEQYF.

V usage is TRBV7-3 and J usage is TRBJ2-3; D ambiguous. The germline gives CDR1 SGHTA, CDR2 FQGTGA. This CDR3 comprises 13 residues. The ends were cut back, 2 bases at V and 6 bases at J, with 9 bases in the middle. The CDR3, as DNA: TGTGCCAGCAGCTTAGGCTGGGCGGATACGCAGTATTTT. Encoded protein: CASSLGWADTQYF.

This rearrangement joins TRBV4-1 to TRBJ2-2; no firm D call. The CDR3 consists of 15 residues. The germline CDR1 and CDR2 sequences are MGHRA and YSYEKL. Trimming removed 4 bases from V and 3 bases from J, with 12 bases in between. As DNA, the CDR3 is TGCGCCAGCAGCCCGGCGGATCTCCACACCGGGGAGCTGTTTTTT. This encodes CASSPADLHTGELFF.

This rearrangement joins TRBV6-5 to TRBJ2-1, with TRBD1 identical over 10 bases. Per the germline V gene, CDR1 is MNHEY and CDR2 is SVGAGI. V shed 7 bases and J 11 bases; nucleotides not matched to a gene: 5. This CDR3 is 12 amino acids long. The CDR3 bases are TGTGCCAGCATGGACAGGGGGGGGAAGCAGTTCTTC. This gives the protein CASMDRGGKQFF.

V and J are TRBV30 and TRBJ2-7, with unresolved D. Trimming took off 0 bases at V and 2 bases at J, with 8 bases between the two ends. There are 13 residues in the CDR3. CDR1 and CDR2 (germline): GTSNPN, SVGIG (reference sequence). The CDR3 DNA sequence: TGTGCCTGGAGTGTACGGGTAACCTACGAGCAGTACTTC. This translates into CAWSVRVTYEQYF. Variable domain in full (rest from reference TRBV30 and TRBJ2-7): SQTIHQWPATLVQPVGSPLSLECTVEGTSNPNLYWYRQAAGRGLQLLFYSVGIGQISSEVPQNLSASRPQDRQFILSSKKLLLSDSGFYLCAWSVRVTYEQYFGPGTRLTVT.

The rearrangement links TRBV5-1 to TRBJ2-1; TRBD2 matches 14 bases. Germline V gene sequence: CDR1 SGHRS, CDR2 YFSETQ. Losses at the gene ends were 0 bases for V and 7 bases for J; bases not matched to a gene: 3. The CDR3 contains 16 residues. In DNA form, the CDR3 reads TGCGCCAGCAGCTTGGCTGGACTAGCGGGAGGAAATGAGCAGTTCTTC. As protein: CASSLAGLAGGNEQFF. Full variable domain (outside the CDR3, taken from reference TRBV5-1 and TRBJ2-1): KAGVTQTPRYLIKTRGQQVTLSCSPISGHRSVSWYQQTPGQGLQFLFEYFSETQRNKGNFPGRFSGRQFSNSRSEMNVSTLELGDSALYLCASSLAGLAGGNEQFFGPGTRLTVL.

CDR3 coding DNA: TGTGCCAGCAGTTTTGTTCAGGGGTGGAACTATGGCTACACCTTC. Encoded protein: CASSFVQGWNYGYTF. The chain recombines TRBV6-1 with TRBJ1-2; a weak D match, TRBD1 (6 bases). The germline V gene encodes CDR1 MNHNS and CDR2 SASEGT. The V end was cut by 5 bases, the J end by 2 bases, with 15 bases between. This CDR3 spans 15 amino acids.

The rearrangement links TRBV7-8 to TRBJ2-7, with a possible D match to TRBD2 (5 bases). CDR1 and CDR2 (germline): SGHVS, FQNEAQ. This CDR3 is built from 13 residues. Trimming took off 5 bases at V and 2 bases at J, with 10 bases between the two ends. CDR3 coding DNA: TGTGCCAGCAGCCCCGGGAACACCTACGAGCAGTACTTC. Its translation: CASSPGNTYEQYF.

The chain has TRBV6-4 and TRBJ2-1, with TRBD2 identical over 9 bases. CDR1 is MRHNA, CDR2 SNTAGT, per germline. J gave up 6 bases and V 6 bases, and 9 bases lay outside the gene matches. The CDR3 is 15 amino acids. In DNA, the CDR3 is TGTGCCAGCAGCCATAGCGGGAGCGAGGGCAATGAGCAGTTCTTC. This codes for CASSHSGSEGNEQFF.

The rearrangement uses TRBV9 and TRBJ2-1; 9 positions agree with TRBD2. This CDR3 has 18 residues. Germline lookup yields CDR1 SGDLS and CDR2 YYNGEE. Trimming cost V 4 bases and J 4 bases; bases outside gene matches: 15. The CDR3 region is CASSTSSQTSGGYNEQFF. CDR3 bases: TGTGCCAGCAGCACCAGTAGTCAGACTAGCGGTGGGTACAATGAGCAGTTCTTC.

The rearrangement joins TRBV9 to TRBJ2-1, with 14 bases identical to TRBD2. This CDR3 spans 17 amino acids. Germline V gene sequence: CDR1 SGDLS, CDR2 YYNGEE. V lost 4 bases, J lost 0 bases, and 3 bases stayed unmatched. CDR3 protein: CASSPGTSGSSYNEQFF. The CDR3 bases are TGTGCCAGCAGCCCTGGGACTAGCGGGAGCTCCTACAATGAGCAGTTCTTC.

This chain joins TRBV6-5 and TRBJ1-1; TRBD1 might be the D (6 bases). The germline V gene encodes CDR1 MNHEY and CDR2 SVGAGI. The CDR3 extends over 14 amino acids. Trimming shortened V by 6 bases and J by 6 bases, and 17 bases separated the two germline ends. The CDR3 here is CASRTVGGRSEAFF. In nucleotides, the CDR3 is TGTGCCAGCAGAACCGTGGGGGGGCGATCTGAAGCTTTCTTT.

CDR3 loop: CASSKGTGRDKESTDTQYF. Here the CDR3 DNA reads TGTGCCAGCAGCAAAGGTACGGGCCGGGACAAAGAGAGCACAGATACGCAGTATTTT. The rearrangement uses TRBV21-1 and TRBJ2-3; the table gives TRBD1 as D, unverified against the DNA. TRBV21-1 is an annotated pseudogene. The CDR3 spans 19 residues.